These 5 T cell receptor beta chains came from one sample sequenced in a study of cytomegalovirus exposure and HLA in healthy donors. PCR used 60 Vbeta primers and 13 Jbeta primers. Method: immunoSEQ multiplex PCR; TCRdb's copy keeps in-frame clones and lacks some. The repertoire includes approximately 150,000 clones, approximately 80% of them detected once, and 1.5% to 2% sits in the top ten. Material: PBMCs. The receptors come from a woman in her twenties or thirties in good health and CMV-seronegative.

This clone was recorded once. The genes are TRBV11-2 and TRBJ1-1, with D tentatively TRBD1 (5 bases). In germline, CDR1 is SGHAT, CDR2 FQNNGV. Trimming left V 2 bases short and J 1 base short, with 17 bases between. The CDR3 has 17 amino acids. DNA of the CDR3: TGTGCCAGCAGCTTACTAGTCGGGACTAGACCGAACACTGAAGCTTTCTTT. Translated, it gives CASSLLVGTRPNTEAFF.

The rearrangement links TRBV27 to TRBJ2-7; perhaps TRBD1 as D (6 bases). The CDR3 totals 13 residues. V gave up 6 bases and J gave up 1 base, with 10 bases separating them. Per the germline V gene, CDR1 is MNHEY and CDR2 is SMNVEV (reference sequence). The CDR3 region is CASSQGWSYEQYF. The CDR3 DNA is TGTGCCAGCAGCCAGGGGTGGTCCTACGAGCAGTACTTC.

The CDR3 nucleotides read TGCAGCGTGGCCGGACTAGCGGGAGTCCACAATGAGCAGTTCTTC. This translates into CSVAGLAGVHNEQFF. V is TRBV29-1 and J is TRBJ2-1; 13 bases map to TRBD2. With 6 bases clipped from V and 5 bases from J, the junction kept 7 bases outside the gene matches. Germline CDR1 SQVTM, CDR2 ANQGSEA. CDR3 length: 15 amino acids.

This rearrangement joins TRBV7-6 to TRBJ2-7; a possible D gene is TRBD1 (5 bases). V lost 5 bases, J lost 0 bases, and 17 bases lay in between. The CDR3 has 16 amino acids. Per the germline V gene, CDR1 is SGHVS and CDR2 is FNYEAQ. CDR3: CASSLETDVLSYEQYF. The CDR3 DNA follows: TGTGCCAGCAGCCTAGAGACAGACGTCCTCTCCTACGAGCAGTACTTC.

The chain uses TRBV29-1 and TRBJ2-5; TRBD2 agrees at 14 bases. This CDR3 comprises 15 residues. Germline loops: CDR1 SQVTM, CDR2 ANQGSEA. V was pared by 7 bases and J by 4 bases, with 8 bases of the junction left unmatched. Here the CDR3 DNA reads TGCAGCGCAACCGGGACTAGCGGGAGTTTAGAGACCCAGTACTTC. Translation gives CSATGTSGSLETQYF. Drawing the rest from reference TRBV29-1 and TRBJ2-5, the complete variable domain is SAVISQKPSRDICQRGTSLTIQCQVDSQVTMMFWYRQQPGQSLTLIATANQGSEATYESGFVIDKFPISRPNLTFSTLTVSNMSPEDSSIYLCSATGTSGSLETQYFGPGTRLLVL.